The 30 T cell receptor beta chains presented below share a single source sample, sequenced in a study of CXCR3-negative and CXCR3-positive naive CD8 T cells. Study results and limitations: More hydrophobic TRB CDR3s occurred in CXCR3-positive than in CXCR3-negative naive cells.

Libraries were UMI-labeled 5' RACE TRB cDNA. For each CDR3 protein, TCRdb gives one entry from its re-call of the 5' RACE reads, without DNA. Its listing shows tens of thousands of distinct CDR3 sequences. Their cognate antigens are unknown. Sequencing used naive CXCR3+ CD8+ T cells from blood. Subset in this sample: CD45RO-CCR7+CD27+CD95- naive CD8+ T cells expressing CXCR3 (TNR3+). Every receptor here comes from a human donor in good health. Some clones in this sample may be carry-over from other donors' samples.

The V and J genes are TRBV28 and TRBJ2-1; checking the TCRdb D call of TRBD1 is not possible without DNA. The CDR3 consists of 15 residues. Germline V CDR1 and CDR2: MDHEN, SYDVKM. The CDR3 reads CASSSRGGVRNEQFF.

This chain connects TRBV9 to TRBJ2-7; the D call of TRBD1 rests on TCRdb alone, since no DNA is present to check it. Germline CDR1 and CDR2: SGDLS and YYNGEE. The CDR3 runs to 18 residues. CDR3 protein: CASSDRETGEGRSYEQYF.

The J gene is TRBJ2-1, the V gene TRBV4-2; the D call from TCRdb, TRBD2, cannot be confirmed without DNA. The germline CDR1 and CDR2 sequences are LGHNA and YNFKEQ. The CDR3 sequence is 15 residues long. CDR3 protein: CASSHLGNPQDEQFF.

This chain links TRBV19 with TRBJ1-6. This CDR3 is 14 amino acids long. The germline gives CDR1 LNHDA, CDR2 SQIVND (reference sequence). CDR3 region: CASSFKTDNSPLHF.

The chain combines TRBV20-1 with TRBJ1-3; absent DNA, TCRdb's TRBD1 call cannot be checked. The CDR3 spans 15 residues. Germline V gene sequence: CDR1 DFQATT, CDR2 SNEGSKA (reference sequence). This CDR3 reads CSAAGTGDSGNTIYF.

This chain connects TRBV5-5 to TRBJ1-1; TCRdb calls TRBD1, which cannot be checked without DNA. Germline CDR1 is SGHKS and CDR2 is YYEKEE (reference sequence). The CDR3 totals 13 residues. The CDR3 region is CASSLGQGFVAFF.

The chain recombines TRBV28 with TRBJ1-1; TCRdb lists TRBD1, though no DNA is available to test this call. Germline loops: CDR1 MDHEN, CDR2 SYDVKM. This CDR3 region has 17 residues. The CDR3 here is CASSLPLTGTGDTEAFF. Filled out from reference TRBV28 and TRBJ1-1, the complete variable domain reads DVKVTQSSRYLVKRTGEKVFLECVQDMDHENMFWYRQDPGLGLRLIYFSYDVKMKEKGDIPEGYSVSREKKERFSLILESASTNQTSMYLCASSLPLTGTGDTEAFFGQGTRLTVV.

The rearrangement joins TRBV4-3 to TRBJ2-5; checking the TCRdb D call of TRBD1 is not possible without DNA. Germline V gives CDR1 LGHNA, CDR2 YSLEER. The CDR3 spans 14 residues. The CDR3 region is CASSQRQGAGTQYF.

The rearrangement links TRBV5-5 to TRBJ1-1. This CDR3 comprises 14 residues. Per the germline V gene, CDR1 is SGHKS and CDR2 is YYEKEE (reference sequence). CDR3 sequence reads: CASSFEYWNTEAFF.

The chain has TRBV20-1 and TRBJ2-1; as DNA is missing, the TRBD2 call by TCRdb cannot be tested. The CDR3 totals 17 residues. Germline lookup yields CDR1 DFQATT and CDR2 SNEGSKA (reference sequence). The CDR3 spells CSARTASSGVTYNEQFF.

The chain carries TRBV7-6 and TRBJ2-3; TCRdb outputs TRBD1, but without DNA this stays unchecked. There are 16 residues in the CDR3. CDR1 and CDR2 from the germline V gene are SGHVS and FNYEAQ. The CDR3 spells CASSLGPVSNTDTQYF.

V usage is TRBV6-5 and J usage is TRBJ2-7. CDR1 and CDR2 from the germline V gene are MNHEY and SVGAGI. The CDR3 has 14 residues. Here the CDR3 reads CASREPGGSYEQYF.

The chain has TRBV5-1 and TRBJ2-3; as DNA is missing, the TRBD1 call by TCRdb cannot be tested. The CDR3 runs to 15 residues. Germline V gives CDR1 SGHRS, CDR2 YFSETQ. The CDR3 reads CASSWTGASTDTQYF. The full variable domain, with the rest looked up from reference TRBV5-1 and TRBJ2-3, is KAGVTQTPRYLIKTRGQQVTLSCSPISGHRSVSWYQQTPGQGLQFLFEYFSETQRNKGNFPGRFSGRQFSNSRSEMNVSTLELGDSALYLCASSWTGASTDTQYFGPGTRLTVL.

The chain is built from TRBV29-1 and TRBJ2-1; TCRdb designates TRBD2, a call that cannot be tested without DNA. This CDR3 has 13 residues. Germline V CDR1 and CDR2: SQVTM, ANQGSEA. The CDR3: CSSWAVQVREQFF.

The chain joins TRBV12-5 to TRBJ2-1; no DNA is available, so the TRBD1 call from TCRdb remains unchecked. This CDR3 contains 14 residues. Germline CDR1 is LGHNT and CDR2 is FRNRAP. CDR3 amino acids: CASGSPDRVNEQFF.

The J gene is TRBJ1-1, the V gene TRBV15; there is no DNA to check the TCRdb D call of TRBD1. The germline CDR1 and CDR2 sequences are LNHNV and YYDKDF (reference sequence). The CDR3 is made up of 15 amino acids. The CDR3 protein is CATSRDYGDVTEAFF.

The rearrangement uses TRBV7-9 and TRBJ2-5; TCRdb's D call of TRBD2 is untestable without DNA. Germline assignment: CDR1 SEHNR and CDR2 FQNEAQ (reference sequence). This CDR3 is built from 14 residues. CDR3: CASSSSGWEETQYF.

The chain couples TRBV7-8 to TRBJ2-3; TCRdb outputs TRBD1, but without DNA this stays unchecked. Germline CDR1 and CDR2: SGHVS and FQNEAQ. The CDR3 loop spans 16 amino acids. CDR3 in amino acids: CASSPRTFTRTDTQYF.

V usage is TRBV5-1 and J usage is TRBJ2-7. Germline V gene lookup returns CDR1 SGHRS and CDR2 YFSETQ. The CDR3 extends over 12 amino acids. The CDR3 reads CASSIGQGGQYF.

This chain uses TRBV28 with TRBJ2-1; the TRBD2 assignment by TCRdb is unverifiable without DNA. The germline gives CDR1 MDHEN, CDR2 SYDVKM. CDR3 length equals 15 residues. CDR3 sequence: CASSFGLAEGDEQFF.

The CDR3 sequence is CSARDIGQSNEKLFF. The chain carries TRBV20-1 and TRBJ1-4. CDR3 length: 15 amino acids. Germline values: CDR1 DFQATT, CDR2 SNEGSKA (reference sequence).

The chain joins TRBV27 to TRBJ2-2; TCRdb picks TRBD1, but there is no DNA to check that call. The CDR3 runs to 14 residues. CDR1 and CDR2 from the germline V gene are MNHEY and SMNVEV (reference sequence). CDR3 sequence: CASSFVGGSGELFF.

V and J are TRBV21-1 and TRBJ2-2; the D call from TCRdb, TRBD2, cannot be confirmed without DNA. TRBV21-1 is deemed a pseudogene. The CDR3 has 19 amino acids. The CDR3 sequence: CASSKEVGSYRGYTGELFF.

This chain uses TRBV20-1 with TRBJ1-5; as DNA is missing, the TRBD1 call by TCRdb cannot be tested. This CDR3 spans 17 amino acids. Germline V CDR1 and CDR2: DFQATT, SNEGSKA (reference sequence). The chain's CDR3 is CSARDPPRDGEPQPQHF.

This chain joins TRBV15 and TRBJ2-7. The CDR3 totals 12 residues. CDR1 LNHNV and CDR2 YYDKDF come from the germline V gene (reference sequence). The CDR3 protein is CATSMQVSEQYF.

V and J are TRBV7-2 and TRBJ2-7. This CDR3 is built from 14 residues. Germline V gene lookup returns CDR1 SGHTA and CDR2 FQGNSA. CDR3 in amino acids: CASSGSGNSYEQYF.

The genes are TRBV12-3 or TRBV12-4 and TRBJ1-1. The CDR3 has 14 residues. The CDR3 spells CASRWTRYNTEAFF.

This chain links TRBV28 with TRBJ2-1; TCRdb picks TRBD2, but there is no DNA to check that call. The CDR3 runs 13 residues. From germline, CDR1 is MDHEN and CDR2 SYDVKM. This chain's CDR3 is CASGTSLYNEQFF.

The chain links TRBV10-3 to TRBJ2-5; TCRdb gives TRBD2 as the D gene, but with no DNA this cannot be confirmed. Germline-derived CDR1 and CDR2 are ENHRY and SYGVKD. The CDR3 runs to 15 residues. CDR3 residues: CAISERSSGGETQYF.

The gene calls are TRBV3-1 and TRBJ2-3; the D gene TCRdb calls, TRBD2, cannot be checked with no DNA. Germline loops: CDR1 LGHDT, CDR2 YNNKEL (reference sequence). The CDR3 runs to 16 residues. CDR3 in amino acids: CASSPLPGGSTDTQYF.